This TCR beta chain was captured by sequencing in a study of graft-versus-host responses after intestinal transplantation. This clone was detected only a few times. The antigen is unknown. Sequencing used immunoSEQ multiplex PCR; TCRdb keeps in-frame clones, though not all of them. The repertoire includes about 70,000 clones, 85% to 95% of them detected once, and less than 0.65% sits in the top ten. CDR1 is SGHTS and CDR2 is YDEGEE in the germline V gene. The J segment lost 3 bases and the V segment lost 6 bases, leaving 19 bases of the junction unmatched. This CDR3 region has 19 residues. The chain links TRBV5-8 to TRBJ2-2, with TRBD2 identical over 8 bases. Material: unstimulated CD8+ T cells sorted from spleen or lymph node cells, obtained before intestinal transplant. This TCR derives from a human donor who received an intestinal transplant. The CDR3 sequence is CASTAFPLSGRFYTGELFF. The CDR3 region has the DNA TGTGCCAGCACAGCTTTTCCCTTAAGCGGGAGATTTTACACCGGGGAGCTGTTTTTT.